The 4 T cell receptor beta chains below come from one sample, sequenced in a study of blood T cell repertoires in COVID-19. The table came from immunoSEQ multiplex PCR; TCRdb's copy has only in-frame clones and leaves some out. The sample shows a few hundred thousand clones, around 82% of them seen only once. Sequencing used PBMCs or T cells enriched from blood (not recorded which). Source of these receptors: a woman in her forties with acute COVID-19.

The CDR3: CASSQDRQNTEAFF. The CDR3 DNA reads as TGTGCCAGCAGCCAAGATCGACAGAACACTGAAGCTTTCTTT. The rearrangement uses TRBV4-2 and TRBJ1-1; the D is unclear. In germline, CDR1 is LGHNA, CDR2 YNFKEQ. The CDR3 loop spans 14 amino acids. V dropped 0 bases and J dropped 1 base, with 6 bases sitting between them.

Only one count was recorded for this clone. The rearrangement uses TRBV12-3 or TRBV12-4 and TRBJ1-2; D remains ambiguous. Between the trimmed V and J ends, which lost 2 bases and 8 bases, there was a span of 12 bases. The CDR3 has 13 residues. The CDR3 sequence: CASSLRGSSGYTF. As DNA, the CDR3 is TGTGCCAGCAGTTTACGGGGTTCGAGCGGCTACACCTTC.

The chain is built from TRBV6-5 and TRBJ1-5; tentatively, D is TRBD1 (6 bases). Germline V CDR1 and CDR2: MNHEY, SVGAGI. V was pared by 2 bases and J by 7 bases, with 9 bases between. This CDR3 has 13 amino acids. CDR3 in amino acids: CASSYRQAQPQHF. CDR3 DNA sequence: TGTGCCAGCAGTTACCGACAGGCGCAGCCCCAGCATTTT.

This clone showed up just a few times. The V and J genes are TRBV5-1 and TRBJ1-4; D is perhaps TRBD1 (6 bases). The germline V gene encodes CDR1 SGHRS and CDR2 YFSETQ. Trimming pared 1 base from V and 2 bases from J, leaving 12 bases between. This CDR3 region has 16 residues. CDR3 nucleotide sequence: TGCGCCAGCAGCTTGATGGGGGGGCGGACTAATGAAAAACTGTTTTTT. Residues: CASSLMGGRTNEKLFF.